This TCR beta chain was captured by sequencing in a study of blood T cells in healthy people across ages (dated by TCRdb to the mid-2010s). Notes on the research overall: In model experiments, roughly one uniquely barcoded TCR beta cDNA molecule per two T cells was captured by template switching. To track age-related changes in TCR beta repertoire diversity, the study relied on deep sequencing normalized with unique cDNA molecular identifiers. The donors were divided into four age groups: young (average around 16 years), middle-aged (approximately 39), aged (about 60) and long-lived (82). To avoid experimental bias, donors of different ages were randomly spread across the sequencing lanes. The study analyzed two additional independent replicas of 1 million unique cDNA reads from the same blood draw for two donors, one aged 18 to 30 and one aged 80 or older. The paper's findings and limits, for the study overall: The CMV infection status of donors was not known, potentially confounding age-related changes in expanded clonotypes. Bulk unsorted PBMC profiling prevented conclusive comparison of naive and antigen-experienced compartments. Total diversity estimates from one million sequenced T cells were considered lower bounds and underestimates. Observed TCR beta diversity per million T cells fell roughly linearly with age, and a significant reduction was already apparent by age around 36. The percentage of naive T cells measured by flow cytometry correlated strongly with observed TCR beta diversity. The long-lived group showed more naive CD4+ T cells, fewer expanded clones and increased TCR diversity than the aged group, suggesting age selection.

Donors were about 36 systemically healthy Caucasian individuals from Russia aged roughly 6 to 90 years. Each donor gave 8 to 10 milliliters of peripheral blood, collected into EDTA-treated Vacutainer tubes. Ficoll-Paque density-gradient centrifugation was used to isolate PBMCs, with at least 6.5 million obtained per sample. Trizol reagent was used to extract total RNA from the PBMCs, yielding at least 6 micrograms per sample. For every donor, an aliquot of PBMCs went through flow cytometry to measure the percentages of naive CD45RAhigh/CD27high T cells. Libraries were constructed by 5' RACE. Reads for this sample came from an Illumina HiSeq 2500. A second PCR of roughly 7 to 12 cycles was run with a J-beta primer mix and a sample-barcoded 5' primer. A unique molecular identifier was introduced onto each TCR beta cDNA molecule by a template-switch 5' adaptor carrying 12 random nucleotides. Each sample yielded at least 2.5 million CDR3-containing paired-end reads. First-strand cDNA was synthesized from all RNA with the Mint cDNA synthesis kit, primed by a TRBC-specific oligonucleotide. Following uracil-DNA glycosylase treatment, a first 18-cycle PCR with universal primers M1SS and BC2_uni_R was performed on all cDNA. The study's processing was this. Normalization of each sample was performed by random selection of 1 million high-quality reads, each carrying a distinct molecular identifier. Instead of being binned into consensus sequences, reads with shared molecular identifiers were discarded. CDR3 identification, clonotype clustering and error correction used MiTCR with a Q25 quality threshold and the strictest error-elimination algorithm. A nonparametric unseen species model with Euler transformation was used to estimate a lower bound on total TCR beta diversity. TCRdb's own reprocessing of the public reads used fastp at Q25 and MiXCR and kept productive beta chains. Under each unique CDR3 protein, matching rows form one entry showing the most common genes and DNA. The V and J calls were not made by the authors but by TCRdb's processing. The sample table shows 950,000 to 1,200,000 distinct CDR3 sequences, and less than 45% are seen once. The ten largest make up around 13% of the sample.

This clonotype was seen more than once but under ten times. The clone's antigen remains unknown. Per-nucleotide qualities are absent, and no much larger clonotype sits a single base away. This sequence originates from a man younger than 30 in good health. Material: blood.

The CDR3 reads CSARDEGTTTQQYF. The nucleotide sequence is TGCAGTGCTAGAGATGAAGGGACGACGACCCAGCAGTACTTC. This sequence uses TRBV20-1 and TRBJ2-5; the D call is tentative, TRBD1 or TRBD2, as each matches 5 bases. The junction shows trimming of 0 bases on V and 11 bases on J, plus 19 bases between the germline ends. The CDR3 covers 14 residues, taking in both the cysteine and the phenylalanine. The DNA shown is the 42-base CDR3, in frame from base 1. Based on the germline V gene (reference sequence), the CDR1 and CDR2 sequences are DFQATT and SNEGSKA.